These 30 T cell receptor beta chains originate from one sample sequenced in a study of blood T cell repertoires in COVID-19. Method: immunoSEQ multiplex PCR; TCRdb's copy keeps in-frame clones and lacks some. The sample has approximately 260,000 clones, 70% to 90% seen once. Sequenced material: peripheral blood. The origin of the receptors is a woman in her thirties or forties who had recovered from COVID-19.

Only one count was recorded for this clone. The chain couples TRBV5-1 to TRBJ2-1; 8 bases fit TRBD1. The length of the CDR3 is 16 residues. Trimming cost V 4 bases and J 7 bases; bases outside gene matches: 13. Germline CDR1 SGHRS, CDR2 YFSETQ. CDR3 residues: CASSDRGTGFRNEQFF. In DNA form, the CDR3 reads TGCGCCAGCAGCGATCGCGGGACAGGTTTTCGAAATGAGCAGTTCTTC.

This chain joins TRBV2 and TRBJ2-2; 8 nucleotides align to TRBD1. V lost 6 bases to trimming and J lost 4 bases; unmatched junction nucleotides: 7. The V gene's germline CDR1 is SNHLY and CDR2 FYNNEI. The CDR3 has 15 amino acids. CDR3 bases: TGTGCCAGCAGGGAGGACAGGGTTGGCACCGGGGAGCTGTTTTTT. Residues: CASREDRVGTGELFF.

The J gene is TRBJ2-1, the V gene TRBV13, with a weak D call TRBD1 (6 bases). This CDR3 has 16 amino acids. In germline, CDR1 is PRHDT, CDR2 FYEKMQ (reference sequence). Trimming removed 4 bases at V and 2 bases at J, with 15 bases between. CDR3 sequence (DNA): TGTGCCAGCAGCTCACCGGGCGAGGGGGCCTACAATGAGCAGTTCTTC. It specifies CASSSPGEGAYNEQFF. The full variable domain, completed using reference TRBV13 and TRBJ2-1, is AAGVIQSPRHLIKEKRETATLKCYPIPRHDTVYWYQQGPGQDPQFLISFYEKMQSDKGSIPDRFSAQQFSDYHSELNMSSLELGDSALYFCASSSPGEGAYNEQFFGPGTRLTVL.

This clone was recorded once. CDR3 bases: TGTGCCAGCAAAGCGGTCGGCGGGAGATCCAACAATGAGCAGTTCTTC. This encodes CASKAVGGRSNNEQFF. The V gene is TRBV3-1 (or the pseudogene TRBV3-2), the J gene TRBJ2-1; TRBD2 agrees at 7 bases. The CDR3 is made up of 16 amino acids. In germline, CDR1 is LGHDT, CDR2 YNNKEL (reference sequence). Unmatched junction bases numbered 14, after V lost 7 bases and J lost 5 bases.

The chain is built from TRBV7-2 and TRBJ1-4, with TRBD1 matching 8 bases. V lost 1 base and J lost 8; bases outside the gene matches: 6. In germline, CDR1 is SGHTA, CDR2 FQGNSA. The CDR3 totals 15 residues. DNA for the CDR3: TGTGCCAGCAGCTTAGTCCCACAGGGGGACGAAAAACTGTTTTTT. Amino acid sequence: CASSLVPQGDEKLFF.

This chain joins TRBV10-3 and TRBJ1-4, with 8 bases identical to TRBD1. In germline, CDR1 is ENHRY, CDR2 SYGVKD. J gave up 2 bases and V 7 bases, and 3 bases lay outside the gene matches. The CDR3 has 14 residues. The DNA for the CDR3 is TGTGCCATCAAGCAGGGGGCTACTAATGAAAAACTGTTTTTT. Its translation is CAIKQGATNEKLFF.

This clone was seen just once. The CDR3 DNA follows: TGTGCCAGCAGTTTAGGTGGGGGACAGGGCGCCAAAAACATTCAGTACTTC. Amino acids: CASSLGGGQGAKNIQYF. The genes are TRBV28 and TRBJ2-4, with 9 bases that match TRBD1. Germline V CDR1 and CDR2: MDHEN, SYDVKM. V was clipped by 2 bases and J by 1 base; unmatched bases: 6. The CDR3 contains 17 residues.

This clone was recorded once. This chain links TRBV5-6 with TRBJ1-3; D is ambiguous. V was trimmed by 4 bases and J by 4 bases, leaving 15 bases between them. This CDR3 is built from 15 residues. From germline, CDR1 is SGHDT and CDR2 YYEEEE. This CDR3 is CASSPPGPRGNTIYF. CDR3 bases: TGTGCCAGCAGCCCCCCCGGCCCTAGGGGAAACACCATATATTTT.

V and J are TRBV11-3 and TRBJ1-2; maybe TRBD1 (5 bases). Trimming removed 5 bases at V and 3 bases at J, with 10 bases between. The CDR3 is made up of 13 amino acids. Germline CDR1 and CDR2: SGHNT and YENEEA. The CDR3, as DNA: TGTGCCAGCAGCCCGACAGTACACTATGGCTACACCTTC. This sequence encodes CASSPTVHYGYTF.

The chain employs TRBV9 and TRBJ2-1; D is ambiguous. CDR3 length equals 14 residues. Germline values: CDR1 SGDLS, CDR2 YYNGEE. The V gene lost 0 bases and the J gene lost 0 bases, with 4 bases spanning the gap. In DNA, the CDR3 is TGTGCCAGCAGCGTAGAGAGCTCCTACAATGAGCAGTTCTTC. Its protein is CASSVESSYNEQFF.

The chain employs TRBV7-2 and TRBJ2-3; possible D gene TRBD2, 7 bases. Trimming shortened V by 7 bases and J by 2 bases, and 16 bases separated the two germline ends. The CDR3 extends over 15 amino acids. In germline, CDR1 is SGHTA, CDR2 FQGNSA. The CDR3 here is CASTTGGYHTDTQYF. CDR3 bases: TGTGCCAGCACCACGGGGGGCTACCACACAGATACGCAGTATTTT.

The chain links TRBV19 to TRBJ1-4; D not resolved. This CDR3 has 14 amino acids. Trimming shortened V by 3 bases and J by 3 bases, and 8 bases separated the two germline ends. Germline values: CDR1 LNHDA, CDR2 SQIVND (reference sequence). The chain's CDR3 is CASSIGGANEKLFF. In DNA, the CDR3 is TGTGCCAGTAGTATCGGTGGAGCTAATGAAAAACTGTTTTTT.

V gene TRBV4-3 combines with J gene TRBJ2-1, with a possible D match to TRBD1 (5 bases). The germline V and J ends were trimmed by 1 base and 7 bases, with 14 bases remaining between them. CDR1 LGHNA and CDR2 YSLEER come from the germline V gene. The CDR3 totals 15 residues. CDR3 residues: CASSQGRRQKNEQFF. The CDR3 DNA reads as TGCGCCAGCAGCCAAGGCCGACGACAGAAAAATGAGCAGTTCTTC.

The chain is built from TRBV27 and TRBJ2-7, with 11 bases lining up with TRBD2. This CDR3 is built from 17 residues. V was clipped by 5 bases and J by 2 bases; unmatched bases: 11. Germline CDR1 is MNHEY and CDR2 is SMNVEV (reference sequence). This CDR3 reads CASSLLAGGPKAYEQYF. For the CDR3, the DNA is TGTGCCAGCAGTCTCCTAGCGGGAGGCCCCAAGGCCTACGAGCAGTACTTC.

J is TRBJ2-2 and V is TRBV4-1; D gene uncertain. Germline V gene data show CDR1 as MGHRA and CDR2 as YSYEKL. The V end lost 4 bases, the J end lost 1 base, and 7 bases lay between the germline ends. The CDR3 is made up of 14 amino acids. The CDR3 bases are TGCGCCAGCAGCCCCACCGGGAACACCGGGGAGCTGTTTTTT. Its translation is CASSPTGNTGELFF.

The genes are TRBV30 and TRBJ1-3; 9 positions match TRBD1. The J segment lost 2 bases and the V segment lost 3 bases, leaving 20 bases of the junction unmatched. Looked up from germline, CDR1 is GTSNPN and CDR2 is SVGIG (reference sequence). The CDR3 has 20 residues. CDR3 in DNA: TGTGCCTGGAGCGCACCTTTCGGGACAGGGCGCCCGTTTACTGGAAACACCATATATTTT. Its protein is CAWSAPFGTGRPFTGNTIYF.

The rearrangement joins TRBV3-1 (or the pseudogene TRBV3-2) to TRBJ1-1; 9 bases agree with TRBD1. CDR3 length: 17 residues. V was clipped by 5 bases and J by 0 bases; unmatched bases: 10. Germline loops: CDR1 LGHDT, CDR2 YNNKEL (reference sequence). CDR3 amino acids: CASSDTGGAGLNTEAFF. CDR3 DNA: TGTGCCAGCAGCGACACAGGGGGCGCGGGGTTGAACACTGAAGCTTTCTTT.

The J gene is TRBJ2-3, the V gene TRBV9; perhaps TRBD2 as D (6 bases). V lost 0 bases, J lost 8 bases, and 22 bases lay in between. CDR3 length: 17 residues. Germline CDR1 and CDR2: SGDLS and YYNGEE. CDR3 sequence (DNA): TGTGCCAGCAGCGTAGGATTCTCGGGGACTTCCATCAGTACGCAGTATTTT. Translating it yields CASSVGFSGTSISTQYF.

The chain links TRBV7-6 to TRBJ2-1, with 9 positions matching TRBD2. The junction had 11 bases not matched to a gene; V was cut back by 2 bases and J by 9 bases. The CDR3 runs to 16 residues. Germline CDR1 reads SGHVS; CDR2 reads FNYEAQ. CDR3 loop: CASSLLGGGATGEQFF. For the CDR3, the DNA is TGTGCCAGCAGCTTATTAGGCGGGGGGGCAACGGGTGAGCAGTTCTTC.

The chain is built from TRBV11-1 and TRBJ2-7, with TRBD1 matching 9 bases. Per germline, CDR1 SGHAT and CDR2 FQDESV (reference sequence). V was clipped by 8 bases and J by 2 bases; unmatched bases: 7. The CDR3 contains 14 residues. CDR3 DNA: TGTGCCAGCTCCACCGGGACAGGGCCCTACGAGCAGTACTTC. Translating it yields CASSTGTGPYEQYF.

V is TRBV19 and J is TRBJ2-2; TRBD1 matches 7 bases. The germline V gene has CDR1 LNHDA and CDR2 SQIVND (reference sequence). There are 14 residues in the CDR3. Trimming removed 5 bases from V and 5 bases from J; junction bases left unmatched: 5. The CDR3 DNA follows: TGTGCCAGTAGTGACTTACAGGGGACCGGGGAGCTGTTTTTT. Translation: CASSDLQGTGELFF.

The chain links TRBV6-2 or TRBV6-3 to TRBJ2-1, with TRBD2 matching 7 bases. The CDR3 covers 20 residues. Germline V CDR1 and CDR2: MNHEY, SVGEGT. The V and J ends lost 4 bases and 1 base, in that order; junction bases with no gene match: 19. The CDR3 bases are TGTGCCAGCAGTTCCTTCCTAGGGGCTAGCGGAAGCCCATCCTACAATGAGCAGTTCTTC. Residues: CASSSFLGASGSPSYNEQFF.

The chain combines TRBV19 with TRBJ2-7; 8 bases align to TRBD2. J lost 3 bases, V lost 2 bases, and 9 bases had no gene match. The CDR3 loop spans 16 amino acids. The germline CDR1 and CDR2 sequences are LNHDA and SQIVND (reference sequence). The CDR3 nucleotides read TGTGCCAGTAGTATATCGGGAGGGTCCGCGGGCTACGAGCAGTACTTC. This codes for CASSISGGSAGYEQYF.

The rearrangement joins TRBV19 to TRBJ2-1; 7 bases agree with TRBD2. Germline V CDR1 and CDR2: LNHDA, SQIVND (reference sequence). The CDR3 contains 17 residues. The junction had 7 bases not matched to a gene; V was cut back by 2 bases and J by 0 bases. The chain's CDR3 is CASSISPPSGSYNEQFF. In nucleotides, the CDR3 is TGTGCCAGTAGTATATCCCCTCCTAGCGGCTCCTACAATGAGCAGTTCTTC. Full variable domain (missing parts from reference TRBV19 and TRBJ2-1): DGGITQSPKYLFRKEGQNVTLSCEQNLNHDAMYWYRQDPGQGLRLIYYSQIVNDFQKGDIAEGYSVSREKKESFPLTVTSAQKNPTAFYLCASSISPPSGSYNEQFFGPGTRLTVL.

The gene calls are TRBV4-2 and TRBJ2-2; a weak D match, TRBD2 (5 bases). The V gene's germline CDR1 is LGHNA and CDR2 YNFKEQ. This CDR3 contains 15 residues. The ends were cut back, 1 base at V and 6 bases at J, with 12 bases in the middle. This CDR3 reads CASSQGELASGELFF. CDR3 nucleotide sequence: TGTGCCAGCAGCCAAGGGGAGCTAGCCTCCGGGGAGCTGTTTTTT.

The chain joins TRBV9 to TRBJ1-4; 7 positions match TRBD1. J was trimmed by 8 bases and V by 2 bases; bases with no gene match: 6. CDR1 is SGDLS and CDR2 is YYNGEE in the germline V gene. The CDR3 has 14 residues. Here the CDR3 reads CASSVGTVQEKLFF. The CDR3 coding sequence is TGTGCCAGCAGCGTGGGGACAGTTCAGGAAAAACTGTTTTTT.

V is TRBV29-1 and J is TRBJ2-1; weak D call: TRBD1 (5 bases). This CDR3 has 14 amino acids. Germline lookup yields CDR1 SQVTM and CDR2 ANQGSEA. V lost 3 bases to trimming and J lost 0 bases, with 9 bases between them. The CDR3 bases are TGCAGCGTTGAGCAGGGAAGCTCCTACAATGAGCAGTTCTTC. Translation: CSVEQGSSYNEQFF.

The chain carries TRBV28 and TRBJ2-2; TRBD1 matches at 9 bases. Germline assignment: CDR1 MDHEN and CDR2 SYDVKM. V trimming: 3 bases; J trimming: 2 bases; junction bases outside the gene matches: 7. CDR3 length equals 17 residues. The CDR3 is CASSFFKQGANTGELFF. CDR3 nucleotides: TGTGCCAGCAGTTTTTTCAAACAGGGGGCCAACACCGGGGAGCTGTTTTTT. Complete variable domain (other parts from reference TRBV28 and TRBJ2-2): DVKVTQSSRYLVKRTGEKVFLECVQDMDHENMFWYRQDPGLGLRLIYFSYDVKMKEKGDIPEGYSVSREKKERFSLILESASTNQTSMYLCASSFFKQGANTGELFFGEGSRLTVL.

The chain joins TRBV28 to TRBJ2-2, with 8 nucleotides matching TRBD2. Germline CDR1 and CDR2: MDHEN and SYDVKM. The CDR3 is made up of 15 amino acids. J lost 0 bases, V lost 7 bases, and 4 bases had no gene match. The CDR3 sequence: CASTTGGANTGELFF. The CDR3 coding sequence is TGTGCCAGCACCACGGGGGGGGCGAACACCGGGGAGCTGTTTTTT.

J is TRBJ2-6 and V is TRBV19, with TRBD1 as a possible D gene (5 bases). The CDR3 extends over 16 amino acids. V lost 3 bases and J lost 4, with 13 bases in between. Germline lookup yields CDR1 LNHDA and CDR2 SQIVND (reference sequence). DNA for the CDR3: TGTGCCAGTAGTATCCCCGCAGGGCCCGGGGCCAACGTCCTGACTTTC. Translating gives CASSIPAGPGANVLTF.